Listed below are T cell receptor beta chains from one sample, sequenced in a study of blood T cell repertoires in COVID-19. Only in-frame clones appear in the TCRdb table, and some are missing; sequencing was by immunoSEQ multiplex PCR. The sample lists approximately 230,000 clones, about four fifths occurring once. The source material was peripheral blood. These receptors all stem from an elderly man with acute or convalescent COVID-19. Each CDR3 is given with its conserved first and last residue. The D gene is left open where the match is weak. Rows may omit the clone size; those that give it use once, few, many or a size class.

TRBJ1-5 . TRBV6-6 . TGTGCCAGCAGTTACGGAGAAGCTAGCAATCAGCCCCAGCATTTT CASSYGEASNQPQHF
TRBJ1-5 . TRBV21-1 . TGTGCCAGCAGCGGGCGACAGGGGGCTTATACCAATCAGCCCCAGCATTTT CASSGRQGAYTNQPQHF
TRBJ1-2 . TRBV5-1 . TGCGCCAGCAGCCACGAGCAGGCTAACTATGGCTACACCTTC CASSHEQANYGYTF
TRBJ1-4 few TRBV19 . TGTGCCAGTAAATTAGTCCTGGCAACTAATGAAAAACTGTTTTTT CASKLVLATNEKLFF
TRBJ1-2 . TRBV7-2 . TGTGCCAGCAGCTTAGGCAGGGGTATAGACTATGGCTACACCTTC CASSLGRGIDYGYTF
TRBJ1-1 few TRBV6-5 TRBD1 TGTGCCAGCAGTTTCGGGACAGGGAGAACTGAAGCTTTCTTT CASSFGTGRTEAFF
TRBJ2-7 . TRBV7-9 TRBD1 TGTGCCAGCAGCCCCGGACAGGGGGCGGTCTCTTTTTACGAGCAGTACTTC CASSPGQGAVSFYEQYF
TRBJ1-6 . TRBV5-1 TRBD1 TGCGCCAGCAGCTGGGGACAGGGGGCTTCACCCCTCCACTTT CASSWGQGASPLHF
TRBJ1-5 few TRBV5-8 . TGTGCCAGCAGCCTGACATTTAGCAATCAGCCCCAGCATTTT CASSLTFSNQPQHF
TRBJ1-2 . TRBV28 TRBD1 TGTGCCAATCAGGGGAGTAAAGGAACAGGGGACGACTATGGCTACACCTTC CANQGSKGTGDDYGYTF
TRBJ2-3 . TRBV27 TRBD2 TGTGCCAGCAGTTGGAAGACTAGCGGGGGGGCGACAAGCACAGATACGCAGTATTTT CASSWKTSGGATSTDTQYF
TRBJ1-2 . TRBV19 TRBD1 TGTGCCAGTAGTACCTCGACAGGGGGCTTGTTTGGCTACACCTTC CASSTSTGGLFGYTF
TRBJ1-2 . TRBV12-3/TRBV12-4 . TGTGCCAGCAGTTCCCCCCGCGGGGGCTACACCTTC CASSSPRGGYTF
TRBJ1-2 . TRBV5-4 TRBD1 TGTGCCAGCAGCTTGGGGGACAGGGGGCGCGACGGCTACACCTTC CASSLGDRGRDGYTF
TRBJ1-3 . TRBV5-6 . TGTGCCAGCAGCTGGGAGGCAGGTCATACCGGAAACACCATATATTTT CASSWEAGHTGNTIYF
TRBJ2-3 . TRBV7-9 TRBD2 TGTGCCAGCAGCCCGACTAGCACTAGCACAGATACGCAGTATTTT CASSPTSTSTDTQYF
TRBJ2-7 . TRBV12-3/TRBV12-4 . TGTGCCAGCAGTTTAGCGGCTTCTTGGGAGCAGTACTTC CASSLAASWEQYF
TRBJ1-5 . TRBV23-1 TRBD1 TGCGCCAGCAGCAAAGAGGGGGCCCGCAATCAGCCCCAGCATTTT CASSKEGARNQPQHF
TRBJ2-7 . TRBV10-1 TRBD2 TGCGCCAGCAGTGAAAGGGTCGGGGGGGAGCAGTACTTC CASSERVGGEQYF
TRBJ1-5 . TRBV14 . TGTGCCAGCAGCCAAGATCTGGTATCAGCCCAGCATTTT CASSQDLVSAQHF
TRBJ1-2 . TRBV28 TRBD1 TGTGCCAGCAGTTTTAGAGGGGGCGGTTCAGGCTACACCTTC CASSFRGGGSGYTF
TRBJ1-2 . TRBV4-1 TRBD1 TGCGCCAGCAGCCATAAGACAGGGGGCGCCGTGTATGGCTACACCTTC CASSHKTGGAVYGYTF
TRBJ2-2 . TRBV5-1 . TGCGCCAGCAGCTTCGGAGTAGCTGAGAACACCGGGGAGCTGTTTTTT CASSFGVAENTGELFF
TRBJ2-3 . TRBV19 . TGTGCCAGTAGTATCCGGCAGGTCACAGATACGCAGTATTTT CASSIRQVTDTQYF
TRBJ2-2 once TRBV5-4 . TGTGCCAGCAGCTTGGAGGCGGGCCGCACCGGGGAGCTGTTTTTT CASSLEAGRTGELFF
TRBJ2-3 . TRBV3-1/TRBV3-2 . TGTGCCAGCAGCCCCCGACTAAGCACAGATACGCAGTATTTT CASSPRLSTDTQYF
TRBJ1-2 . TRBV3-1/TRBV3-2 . TGTGCCAGCAGCCAAGTAGGCTTCGGGACACCTCTCTATGGCTACACCTTC CASSQVGFGTPLYGYTF
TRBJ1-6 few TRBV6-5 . TGTGCCAGCAGCCTCGACAGTTGGAGTTCACCCCTCCACTTT CASSLDSWSSPLHF
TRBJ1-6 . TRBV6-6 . TGTGCCAGCAGTTATCAGGGCGGGGGCAATTCACCCCTCCACTTT CASSYQGGGNSPLHF
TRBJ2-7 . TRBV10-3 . TGTGCCATCAGTGAGGGTGGGACAAGGTACGAGCAGTACTTC CAISEGGTRYEQYF
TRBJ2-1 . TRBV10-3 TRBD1 TGTGCCATCAAGGAGGGACAGGGTCACAATGAGCAGTTCTTC CAIKEGQGHNEQFF
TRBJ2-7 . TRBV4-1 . TGCGCCAGCAGCCAAGCTTTGCGGGCACCCTACGAGCAGTACTTC CASSQALRAPYEQYF
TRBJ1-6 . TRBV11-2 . TGTGCCAGCAGCTTAGAAGGGGGACCCCTCCACTTT CASSLEGGPLHF
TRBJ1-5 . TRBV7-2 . TGTGCCAGCAGCCAGGGCAACAATCAGCCCCAGCATTTT CASSQGNNQPQHF
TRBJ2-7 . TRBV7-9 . TGTGCCAGCAGCTTAGTCGCGGGGTACGAGCAGTACTTC CASSLVAGYEQYF
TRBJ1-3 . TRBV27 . TGTGCCAGCAGTCCAGGGGCAGGGTTCCGGGGAAACACCATATATTTT CASSPGAGFRGNTIYF
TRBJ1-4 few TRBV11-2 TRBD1 TGTGCCAGCAGCACTTACCCCGGACAGGGTCCATCAACTAATGAAAAACTGTTTTTT CASSTYPGQGPSTNEKLFF
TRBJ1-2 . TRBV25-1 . TGTGCCAGCAGTGACAACCGGCGGCGTGGCTACACCTTC CASSDNRRRGYTF
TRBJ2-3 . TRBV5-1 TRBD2 TGCGCCAGCAGCTCCATTATCCTAGCGGGGGGAACCACAGATACGCAGTATTTT CASSSIILAGGTTDTQYF
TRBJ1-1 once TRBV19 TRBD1 TGTGCCAGTACTAGGGGGACAGCGCCGAACACTGAAGCTTTCTTT CASTRGTAPNTEAFF
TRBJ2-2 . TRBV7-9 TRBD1 TGTGCCAGCAGCTCCCGGACAGGGGTCACCGGGGAGCTGTTTTTT CASSSRTGVTGELFF
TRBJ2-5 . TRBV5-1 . TGCGCCAGCAGCTTGTTTCCAGGGGTGGGAGCCCAAGAGACCCAGTACTTC CASSLFPGVGAQETQYF
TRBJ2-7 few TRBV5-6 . TGTGCCAGCAGCTATGGACAGCTCTACGAGCAGTACTTC CASSYGQLYEQYF
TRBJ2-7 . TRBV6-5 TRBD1 TGTGCCAGCGTACTGGACAGGATGAGGTACGAGCAGTACTTC CASVLDRMRYEQYF
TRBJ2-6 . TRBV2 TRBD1 TGTGCCATTAGGGACAGGGTACGCTCTGGGGCCAACGTCCTGACTTTC CAIRDRVRSGANVLTF
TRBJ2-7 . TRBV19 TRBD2 TGTGCCAGCCGCCGGGCGGGAGGTAGGTCCTACGAGCAGTACTTC CASRRAGGRSYEQYF
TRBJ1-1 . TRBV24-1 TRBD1 TGTGCCACCAGTGATTCCAGGGGGCGCAGGGGTGAAGCTTTCTTT CATSDSRGRRGEAFF
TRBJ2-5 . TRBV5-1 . TGCGCCAGCAGCTTGGGGTCCCGGGAGACCCAGTACTTC CASSLGSRETQYF
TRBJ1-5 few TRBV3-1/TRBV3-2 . TGTGCCAGCAGCCAAGGACAGGTATCGCCCCAGCATTTT CASSQGQVSPQHF
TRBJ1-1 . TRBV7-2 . TGTGCCAGCAGCTTAAAGTGGGCTGACACTGAAGCTTTCTTT CASSLKWADTEAFF
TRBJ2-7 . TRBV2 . TGTGCCAGCAGCGTTTCCTACGAGCAGTACTTC CASSVSYEQYF
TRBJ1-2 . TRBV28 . TGTGCCAGCAGCTCCACAACGAACTATGGCTACACCTTC CASSSTTNYGYTF
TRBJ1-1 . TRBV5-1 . TGCGCCAGCAGCCTGGGTGGCCTTGGCGCGGGCACTGAAGCTTTCTTT CASSLGGLGAGTEAFF
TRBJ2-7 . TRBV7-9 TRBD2 TGTGCCAGCAGCTCCGCCTGGACTAGCGGGGTTGGGCAGTACTTC CASSSAWTSGVGQYF
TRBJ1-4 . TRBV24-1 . TGTGCCACCAGTGATGCCAGGGGTGAAAAACTGTTTTTT CATSDARGEKLFF
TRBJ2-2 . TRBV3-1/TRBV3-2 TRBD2 TGTGCCAGCAGCCAAAGAGCGGGAGGTATAAGGGCCGGGGAGCTGTTTTTT CASSQRAGGIRAGELFF